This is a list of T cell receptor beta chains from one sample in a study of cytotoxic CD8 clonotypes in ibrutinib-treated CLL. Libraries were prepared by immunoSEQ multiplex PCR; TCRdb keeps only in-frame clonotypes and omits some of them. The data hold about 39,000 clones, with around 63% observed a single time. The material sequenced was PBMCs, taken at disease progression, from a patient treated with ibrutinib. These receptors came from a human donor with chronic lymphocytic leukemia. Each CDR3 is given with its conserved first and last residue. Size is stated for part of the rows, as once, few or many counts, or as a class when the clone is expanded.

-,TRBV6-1,CASRLMGRTTVGYTF
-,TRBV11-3,CASSLAGGLENEQYF
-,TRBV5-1,CASSSSVGGETDTQYF
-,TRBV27,CASSLRGAGLGHQPQHF
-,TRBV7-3,CASSLTSLGGGANVLTF
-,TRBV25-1,CASSETGELNTEAFF
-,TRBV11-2,CASRGLVGLDTQYF
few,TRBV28,CASSLGWGRRLF
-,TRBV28,CASRQTAYSNQPQHF
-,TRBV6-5,CASSYDPGQGNSPLHF
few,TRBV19,CASSIRGGKAFF
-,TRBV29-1,CSVDTRAYSNQPQHF
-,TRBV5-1,CASSLDRNQPQHF